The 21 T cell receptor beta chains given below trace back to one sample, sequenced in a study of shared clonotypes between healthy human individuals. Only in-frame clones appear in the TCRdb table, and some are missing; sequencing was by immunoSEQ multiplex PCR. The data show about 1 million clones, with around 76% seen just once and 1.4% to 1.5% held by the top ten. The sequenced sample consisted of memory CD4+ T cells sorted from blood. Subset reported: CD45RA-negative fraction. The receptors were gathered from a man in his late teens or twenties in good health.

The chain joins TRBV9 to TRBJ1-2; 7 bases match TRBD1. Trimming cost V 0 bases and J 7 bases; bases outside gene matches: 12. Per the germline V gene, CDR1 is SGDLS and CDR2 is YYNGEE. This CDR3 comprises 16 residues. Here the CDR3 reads CASSVDPRAGGIGYTF. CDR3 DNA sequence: TGTGCCAGCAGCGTAGACCCCAGGGCAGGGGGGATTGGCTACACCTTC.

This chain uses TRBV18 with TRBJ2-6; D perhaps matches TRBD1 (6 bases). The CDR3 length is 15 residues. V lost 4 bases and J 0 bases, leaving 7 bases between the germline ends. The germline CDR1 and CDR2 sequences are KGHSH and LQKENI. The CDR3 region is CASSRQASGANVLTF. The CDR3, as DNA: TGTGCCAGCTCACGACAGGCCTCTGGGGCCAACGTCCTGACTTTC.

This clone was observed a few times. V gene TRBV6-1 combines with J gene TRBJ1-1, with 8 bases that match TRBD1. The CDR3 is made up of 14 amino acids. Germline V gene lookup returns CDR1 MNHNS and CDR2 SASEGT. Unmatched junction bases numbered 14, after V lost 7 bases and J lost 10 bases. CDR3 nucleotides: TGTGCCAGCATCCCGAGAAGCGGACAGGGCTCAGCTTTCTTT. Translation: CASIPRSGQGSAFF.

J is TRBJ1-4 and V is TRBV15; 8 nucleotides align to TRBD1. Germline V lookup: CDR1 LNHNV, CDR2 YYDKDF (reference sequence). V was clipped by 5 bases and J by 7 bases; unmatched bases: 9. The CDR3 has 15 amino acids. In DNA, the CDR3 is TGTGCCACCAGCGCTCCAACAGGGGGGACTGAAAAACTGTTTTTT. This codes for CATSAPTGGTEKLFF. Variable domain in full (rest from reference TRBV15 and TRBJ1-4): DAMVIQNPRYQVTQFGKPVTLSCSQTLNHNVMYWYQQKSSQAPKLLFHYYDKDFNNEADTPDNFQSRRPNTSFCFLDIRSPGLGDTAMYLCATSAPTGGTEKLFFGSGTQLSVL.

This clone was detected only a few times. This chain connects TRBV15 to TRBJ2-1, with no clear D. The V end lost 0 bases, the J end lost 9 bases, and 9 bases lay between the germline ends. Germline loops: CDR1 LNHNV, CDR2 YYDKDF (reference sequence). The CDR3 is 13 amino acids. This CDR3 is CATSRDTSAEQFF. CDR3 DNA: TGTGCCACCAGCAGAGATACCAGCGCTGAGCAGTTCTTC.

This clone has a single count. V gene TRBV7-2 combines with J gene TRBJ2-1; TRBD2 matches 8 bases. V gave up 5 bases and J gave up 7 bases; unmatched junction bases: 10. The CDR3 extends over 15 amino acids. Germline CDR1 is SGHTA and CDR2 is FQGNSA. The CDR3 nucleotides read TGTGCCAGCAGCATCTGGGGCGGGAGGAGGAATGAGCAGTTCTTC. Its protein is CASSIWGGRRNEQFF.

CDR3 amino acids: CAIALGQGGNSPLHF. The CDR3 coding sequence is TGTGCCATAGCCCTTGGACAGGGTGGTAATTCACCCCTCCACTTT. The chain links TRBV10-3 to TRBJ1-6; 8 nucleotides align to TRBD1. Looked up from germline, CDR1 is ENHRY and CDR2 is SYGVKD. This CDR3 region has 15 residues. V shed 9 bases and J 6 bases; nucleotides not matched to a gene: 10.

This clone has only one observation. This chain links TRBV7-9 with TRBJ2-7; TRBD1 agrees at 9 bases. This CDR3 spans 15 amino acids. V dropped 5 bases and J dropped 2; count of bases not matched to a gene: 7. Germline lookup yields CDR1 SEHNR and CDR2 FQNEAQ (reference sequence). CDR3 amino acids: CASSPIDRGTYEQYF. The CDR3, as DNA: TGTGCCAGCAGCCCCATTGACAGGGGGACCTACGAGCAGTACTTC.

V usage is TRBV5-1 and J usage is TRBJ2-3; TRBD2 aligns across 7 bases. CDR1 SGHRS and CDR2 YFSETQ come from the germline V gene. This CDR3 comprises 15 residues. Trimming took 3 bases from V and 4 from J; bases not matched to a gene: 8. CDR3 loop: CASSSTSQRADTQYF. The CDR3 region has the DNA TGCGCCAGCAGCTCGACTAGCCAGAGAGCAGATACGCAGTATTTT.

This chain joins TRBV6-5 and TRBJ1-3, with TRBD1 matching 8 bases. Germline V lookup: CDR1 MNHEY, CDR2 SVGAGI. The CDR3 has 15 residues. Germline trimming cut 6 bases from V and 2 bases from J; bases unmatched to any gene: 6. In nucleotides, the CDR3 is TGTGCCAGCAGATCCTGGACAGGGACTGGAAACACCATATATTTT. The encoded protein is CASRSWTGTGNTIYF.

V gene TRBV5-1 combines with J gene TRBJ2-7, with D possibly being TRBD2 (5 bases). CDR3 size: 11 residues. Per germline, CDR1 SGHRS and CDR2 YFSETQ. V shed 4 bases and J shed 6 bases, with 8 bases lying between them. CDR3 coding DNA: TGCGCCAGCAGCATCGGACTCGAGCAGTACTTC. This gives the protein CASSIGLEQYF. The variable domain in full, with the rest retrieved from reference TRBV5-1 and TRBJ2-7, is KAGVTQTPRYLIKTRGQQVTLSCSPISGHRSVSWYQQTPGQGLQFLFEYFSETQRNKGNFPGRFSGRQFSNSRSEMNVSTLELGDSALYLCASSIGLEQYFGPGTRLTVT.

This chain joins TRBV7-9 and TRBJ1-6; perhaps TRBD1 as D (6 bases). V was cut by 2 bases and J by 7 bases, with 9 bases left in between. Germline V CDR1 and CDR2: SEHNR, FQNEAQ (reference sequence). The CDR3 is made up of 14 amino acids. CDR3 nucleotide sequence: TGTGCCAGCAGCTTACAGGGGAAGAATTCACCCCTCCACTTT. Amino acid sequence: CASSLQGKNSPLHF.

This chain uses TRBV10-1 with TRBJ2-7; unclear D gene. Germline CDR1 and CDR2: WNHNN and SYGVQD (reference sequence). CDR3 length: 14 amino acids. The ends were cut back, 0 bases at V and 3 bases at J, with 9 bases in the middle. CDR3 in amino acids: CASSESDGIYEQYF. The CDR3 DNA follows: TGCGCCAGCAGTGAGTCGGATGGGATCTACGAGCAGTACTTC.

This CDR3 reads CASSDRQGAQETQYF. The CDR3 DNA is TGTGCCAGCAGTGATAGGCAGGGGGCCCAAGAGACCCAGTACTTC. The V call is TRBV2, the J call TRBJ2-5, with 8 bases lining up with TRBD1. With 3 bases clipped from V and 1 base from J, the junction kept 4 bases outside the gene matches. The germline CDR1 and CDR2 sequences are SNHLY and FYNNEI. There are 15 residues in the CDR3.

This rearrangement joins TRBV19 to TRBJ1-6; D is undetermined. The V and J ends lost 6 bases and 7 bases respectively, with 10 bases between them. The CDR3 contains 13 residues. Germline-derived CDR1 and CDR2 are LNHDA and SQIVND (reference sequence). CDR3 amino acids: CASSQVGNSPLHF. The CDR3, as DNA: TGTGCCAGTAGCCAGGTGGGCAATTCACCCCTCCACTTT.

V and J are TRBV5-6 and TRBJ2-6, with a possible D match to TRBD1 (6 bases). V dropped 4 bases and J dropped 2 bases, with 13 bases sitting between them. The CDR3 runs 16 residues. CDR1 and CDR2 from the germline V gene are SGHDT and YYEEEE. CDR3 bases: TGTGCCAGCAGCCCTTTTCCAGGGGCTGGGGCCAACGTCCTGACTTTC. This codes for CASSPFPGAGANVLTF.

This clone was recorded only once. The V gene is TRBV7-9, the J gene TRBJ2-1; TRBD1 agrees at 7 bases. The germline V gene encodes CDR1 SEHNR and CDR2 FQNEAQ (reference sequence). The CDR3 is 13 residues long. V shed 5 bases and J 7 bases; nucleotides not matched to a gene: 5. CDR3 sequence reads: CASSTLRGNEQFF. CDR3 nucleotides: TGTGCCAGCAGCACCCTCAGGGGGAATGAGCAGTTCTTC.

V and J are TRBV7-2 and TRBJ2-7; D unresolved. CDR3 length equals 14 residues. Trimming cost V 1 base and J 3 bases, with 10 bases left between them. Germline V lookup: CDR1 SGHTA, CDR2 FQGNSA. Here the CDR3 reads CASSLDSGYYEQYF. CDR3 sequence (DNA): TGTGCCAGCAGCTTAGATTCTGGATACTACGAGCAGTACTTC.

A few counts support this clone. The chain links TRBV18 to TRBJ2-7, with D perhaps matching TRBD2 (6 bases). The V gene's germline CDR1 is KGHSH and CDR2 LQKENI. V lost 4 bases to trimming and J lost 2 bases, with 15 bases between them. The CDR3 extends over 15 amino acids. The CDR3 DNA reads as TGTGCCAGCTCACTGTCAGGTCGGGAGACCTACGAGCAGTACTTC. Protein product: CASSLSGRETYEQYF.

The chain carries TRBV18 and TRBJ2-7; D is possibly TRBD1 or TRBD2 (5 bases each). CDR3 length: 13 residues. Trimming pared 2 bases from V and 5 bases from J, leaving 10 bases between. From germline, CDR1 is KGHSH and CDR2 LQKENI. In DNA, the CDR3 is TGTGCCAGCTCACCAAACAGGCGGGACGAGCAGTACTTC. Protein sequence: CASSPNRRDEQYF.

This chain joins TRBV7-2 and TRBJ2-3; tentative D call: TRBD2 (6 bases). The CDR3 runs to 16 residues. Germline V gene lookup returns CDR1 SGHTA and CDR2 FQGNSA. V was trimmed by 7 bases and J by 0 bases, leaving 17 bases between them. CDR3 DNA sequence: TGTGCCAGCAACTACGGGTCGGGGGTTAGCACAGATACGCAGTATTTT. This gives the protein CASNYGSGVSTDTQYF.